This record looks at one T cell receptor beta chain sequence and its context. The target antigen is unknown. The sample originates from a study of T-cell reconstitution after alpha-beta-depleted transplantation in children. Notes on the study in general: Most T-cell counts and diversity one year after the transplant came from T cells that were newly produced.

The CDR3 is 16 amino acids. The germline CDR1 and CDR2 sequences are MDHEN and SYDVKM. V was shortened by 5 bases and J by 2 bases, with 17 bases between the two germline ends. Molecular barcoding with unique molecular identifiers was used for the TCRbeta library. MiXCR was run by TCRdb on the PCR reads, yielding one entry per CDR3 protein. The table records fewer than 85,000 distinct CDR3 sequences, approximately 14% of them present only once. V is TRBV28 and J is TRBJ2-3; weak D call: TRBD1 (7 bases). Sequenced here: PBMCs, mostly from graft donor cells, sampled 180 days after TCRalphabeta/CD19-depleted stem cell transplant. The sequence was obtained from a male patient aged 2 to 9 who had a stem cell transplant for acute lymphoblastic leukemia, so the T cells may come from the graft donor. The CDR3 loop is CASSLAGGLNTDTQYF. In nucleotides, the CDR3 is TGTGCCAGCAGTCTCGCAGGGGGACTTAACACAGATACGCAGTATTTT.